This TCR beta chain was identified in a study of cytomegalovirus exposure and HLA in healthy donors. Study-level information: Caucasian-associated ancestry cluster membership applied to around 76% of several hundred genotyped donors.

Researchers ran the PCR with 60 Vbeta and 13 Jbeta primers. Original processing notes: Some 11 million of the 80 million or so unique TCR beta chains counted in a later analysis were shared. Libraries were prepared by immunoSEQ multiplex PCR; TCRdb keeps only in-frame clonotypes and omits some of them. The V and J calls and clone size come from that table; D and trimming were worked out from the DNA. The sample contains fewer than 120,000 clones, around 86% of which appear only once. A note on this clone: What it binds is not known.

Overall study results and limits: Being productive about 90% or about 30% of the time was typical of most TCR beta V segments in an earlier analysis. Later analysis associated a missense DCLRE1C variant with TCR beta V- and J-gene trimming.

Germline values: CDR1 SGHRS, CDR2 YFSETQ. Trimming removed 4 bases from V and 3 bases from J; junction bases left unmatched: 11. CDR3 size: 16 residues. The sequenced sample was PBMCs. The chain is built from TRBV5-1 and TRBJ1-1; 8 bases map to TRBD1. The receptor's source is a man aged 35 to 55 in good health and CMV-seronegative. The CDR3 coding sequence is TGCGCCAGCAGCCCCAAACGGACAGGGTGGGACACTGAAGCTTTCTTT. It specifies CASSPKRTGWDTEAFF.